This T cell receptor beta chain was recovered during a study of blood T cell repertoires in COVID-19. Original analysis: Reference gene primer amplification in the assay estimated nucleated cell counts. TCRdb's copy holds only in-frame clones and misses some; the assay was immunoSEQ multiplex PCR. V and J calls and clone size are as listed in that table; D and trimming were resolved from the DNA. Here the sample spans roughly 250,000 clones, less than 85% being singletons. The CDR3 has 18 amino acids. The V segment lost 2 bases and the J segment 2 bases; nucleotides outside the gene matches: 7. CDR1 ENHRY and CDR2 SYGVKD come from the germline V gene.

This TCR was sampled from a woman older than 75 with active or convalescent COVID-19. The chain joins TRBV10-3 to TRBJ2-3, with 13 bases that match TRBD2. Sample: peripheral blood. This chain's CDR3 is CAISEPGLAGLSTDTQYF. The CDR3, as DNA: TGTGCCATCAGTGAGCCGGGACTAGCGGGGCTGTCCACAGATACGCAGTATTTT.